The rows below give T cell receptor beta chains drawn from one sample of a study of CXCR3-negative and CXCR3-positive naive CD8 T cells. Each CDR3 protein gets one entry in TCRdb, which reprocessed the 5' RACE reads and gives no DNA. The table counts fewer than 50,000 distinct CDR3 sequences; 1.5% to 2% lies in the top ten. The specimen was naive CXCR3- CD8+ T cells from blood. The receptors derive from a human donor in good health. Some clones in this sample may be carry-over from other donors' samples. CDR3s include the opening cysteine and the closing phenylalanine or tryptophan. Each record gives: J gene, V gene, CDR3 protein.

>TRBJ2-3|TRBV7-2
CASSLGVYPSTDTQYF
>TRBJ2-3|TRBV7-4
CASFVEGGLPDTQYF
>TRBJ2-3|TRBV15
CATSRWAGGTDTQYF
>TRBJ2-5|TRBV9
CASSVDSGPPETQYF
>TRBJ2-1|TRBV20-1
CSARDGAGGSYNEQFF
>TRBJ1-1|TRBV29-1
CSVVGAGAGFTEAFF
>TRBJ2-7|TRBV5-1
CASSLGGLPKDEQYF
>TRBJ2-7|TRBV5-1
CASSLLASGGNYEQYF
>TRBJ1-2|TRBV13
CASSLFQEGYTF
>TRBJ1-2|TRBV11-2
CASSLAYADYGYTF
>TRBJ2-7|TRBV29-1
CSVGVRESYEQYF
>TRBJ2-7|TRBV2
CASSPSQLYEQYF
>TRBJ2-5|TRBV6-6
CASSGFRETQYF
>TRBJ2-1|TRBV6-6
CASSYSLDEQFF